This TCR beta chain came from a study of cytomegalovirus exposure and HLA in healthy donors (dated by TCRdb to 2016 to 2017). In the study overall: A later analysis indicated that the roughly 130 validation repertoires were generated on the platform also employed for the roughly 730 repertoires of the first cohort. The study was designed to test whether signatures of past pathogen exposure could be identified by cataloging public T cell receptors. Besides the first cohort of approximately 670 subjects, a separate validation cohort made up of over 95 different subjects was used. To predict cytomegalovirus infection status, the study combined high-throughput TCR immunosequencing, statistical association of individual TCRs with disease status, and machine learning.

Libraries came from the immunoSEQ multiplex PCR assay. The authors' pipeline ran thus. A statistical classification framework was built for diagnosing cytomegalovirus status from the catalog of TCR beta chain sequences. TCRdb re-hosts the immuneACCESS table, in-frame sequences only. Its copies lack some clones; in the studies checked, an unresolved V gene accounts for under half of them, and the cause for the rest is not known. V and J calls and clone size are copied from that table; D and trimming were computed from the DNA. In all, the sample holds a few hundred thousand clones, and 90% of those were seen once. 0.35% to 0.45% of the sample is in the top ten clones. From cysteine to phenylalanine, the CDR3 is 14 amino acids long. The kept DNA is CDR3 alone, 42 bases in frame from the first base. Between the V and J ends, shortened by 1 base and 3 bases respectively, the junction contains 10 bases. The germline V gene sets CDR1 to MGHDK and CDR2 to SYGVNS.

The donors were included in the validation cohort of roughly 130 subjects, a group kept apart from the approximately 650-subject first cohort. Beyond this particular receptor, the publication reports: A later analysis lacked HLA typing for the validation cohort, so it scored co-occurrence in that cohort across all 110 or so repertoires. In the study, 150 to 200 TCR beta chains were listed as associated with cytomegalovirus. The authors suggested that the approach could potentially be generalized to other disease states and immunological phenotypes. Three of the identified cytomegalovirus-associated TCR beta chains were confirmed in vitro to be specific for cytomegalovirus antigens. Cytomegalovirus status was reported to be diagnosed by the classifier with high specificity and sensitivity in both the original and validation cohorts. A later analysis found that TCRs clustered in the first cohort also tended to co-occur in the 120 validation repertoires, with roughly 95% of cluster scores above 0. While some public TCRs were present in many individuals, most TCR sequences turned up only very rarely across donors.

As regards this clone: Its antigen is not yet known. No clone much larger than this one lies a single base away; base qualities are absent.

The receptor comes from a woman younger than 35 in good health and CMV-seronegative. Sequenced input: PBMCs. The receptor chain draws on TRBV25-1 and TRBJ2-7, with the D gene call left open. The CDR3 protein: CASSESTFYYEQYF. Read as DNA, the sequence is TGTGCCAGCAGTGAATCTACGTTCTACTACGAGCAGTACTTC.